The 3 T cell receptor beta chains in this list originate from one sample, sequenced in a study of blood T cell repertoires in COVID-19. TCRdb's table, derived via immunoSEQ multiplex PCR, lists solely in-frame clones and lacks some. Of about 30,000 clones in the sample, roughly 89% are singletons; the top ten hold roughly 28%. Sequencing used peripheral blood. The receptors originated from a man of 80 years or more with acute or convalescent COVID-19.

The chain links TRBV5-1 to TRBJ2-3; 10 nucleotides line up with TRBD2. This CDR3 is 15 amino acids long. Germline trimming cut 6 bases from V and 4 bases from J; bases unmatched to any gene: 8. Germline assignment: CDR1 SGHRS and CDR2 YFSETQ. This CDR3 reads CASNPGLASADTQYF. The CDR3 bases are TGCGCCAGCAACCCGGGACTAGCGTCCGCAGATACGCAGTATTTT. Full variable domain (missing parts from reference TRBV5-1 and TRBJ2-3): KAGVTQTPRYLIKTRGQQVTLSCSPISGHRSVSWYQQTPGQGLQFLFEYFSETQRNKGNFPGRFSGRQFSNSRSEMNVSTLELGDSALYLCASNPGLASADTQYFGPGTRLTVL.

The chain has TRBV12-3 or TRBV12-4 and TRBJ1-1; possible D gene TRBD1, 5 bases. The V gene lost 3 bases and the J gene lost 2 bases, with 7 bases spanning the gap. There are 13 residues in the CDR3. CDR3 bases: TGTGCCAGCAGTTTTGGGGCCAACACTGAAGCTTTCTTT. Encoded protein: CASSFGANTEAFF.

Only a few counts were recorded for this clone. The V and J genes are TRBV2 and TRBJ1-1, with TRBD1 matching 7 bases. From germline, CDR1 is SNHLY and CDR2 FYNNEI. Trimming removed 2 bases from V and 1 base from J; junction bases left unmatched: 1. The CDR3 consists of 14 residues. The CDR3 DNA reads as TGTGCCAGCAGTGAACAGGGGGGGAACACTGAAGCTTTCTTT. Translating gives CASSEQGGNTEAFF.